These 24 T cell receptor beta chains came from one sample sequenced in a study of neoadjuvant anti-PD-1 for oral cavity cancer. Assay used: immunoSEQ multiplex PCR; TCRdb lists only in-frame clones, some missing. The sample lists roughly 9,000 clones; roughly 57% were seen once. The time point denotes: after neoadjuvant nivolumab, at surgical resection. The specimen comprised PBMCs, sampled after nivolumab (anti-PD-1) treatment. The receptor source for this set is a person between 40 and 85 years old with oral cavity squamous cell carcinoma.

The chain employs TRBV19 and TRBJ1-1; the D is unclear. The V end was cut by 5 bases, the J end by 6 bases, with 13 bases between. CDR3 size: 13 residues. Germline V CDR1 and CDR2: LNHDA, SQIVND (reference sequence). CDR3 residues: CASSPNTRAEAFF. The CDR3 bases are TGTGCCAGTAGTCCGAACACAAGAGCTGAAGCTTTCTTT.

This clone counts as medium-sized. The CDR3 reads CASSPTSLNTEAFF. The DNA for the CDR3 is TGTGCCAGCAGCCCAACCTCTTTGAACACTGAAGCTTTCTTT. This rearrangement joins TRBV2 to TRBJ1-1; D not resolved. The germline V gene has CDR1 SNHLY and CDR2 FYNNEI. V was shortened by 6 bases and J by 0 bases, with 11 bases between the two germline ends. CDR3 length equals 14 residues. The full variable domain, completed using reference TRBV2 and TRBJ1-1, is EPEVTQTPSHQVTQMGQEVILRCVPISNHLYFYWYRQILGQKVEFLVSFYNNEISEKSEIFDDQFSVERPDGSNFTLKIRSTKLEDSAMYFCASSPTSLNTEAFFGQGTRLTVV.

The chain has TRBV7-9 and TRBJ1-6; possibly TRBD1 for D (6 bases). V gave up 2 bases and J gave up 7 bases, with 9 bases separating them. Germline V CDR1 and CDR2: SEHNR, FQNEAQ (reference sequence). There are 14 residues in the CDR3. As DNA, the CDR3 is TGTGCCAGCAGCTTACAGGGGCCAAATTCACCCCTCCACTTT. Its protein product is CASSLQGPNSPLHF.

There are a few counts of this clone. The chain couples TRBV10-1 to TRBJ2-2, with 9 bases identical to TRBD1. The CDR3 runs 16 residues. J gave up 2 bases and V 6 bases, and 7 bases lay outside the gene matches. Germline loops: CDR1 WNHNN, CDR2 SYGVQD (reference sequence). The CDR3 DNA reads TGCGCCAGCAGCGGCGGGGGACAGGGAAACACCGGGGAGCTGTTTTTT. Translation gives CASSGGGQGNTGELFF.

This clone came up a few times. The chain carries TRBV2 and TRBJ2-7, with D possibly matching TRBD2 (6 bases). The CDR3 contains 13 residues. CDR1 is SNHLY, CDR2 FYNNEI, per germline. The V end was cut by 6 bases, the J end by 7 bases, with 16 bases between. CDR3 nucleotides: TGTGCCAGCAGCCGGTTGGGGGGTACTGAGCAGTACTTC. Amino acids: CASSRLGGTEQYF.

This chain links TRBV6-5 with TRBJ1-2; no reliable D call. Germline lookup yields CDR1 MNHEY and CDR2 SVGAGI. The V and J ends lost 4 bases and 3 bases respectively, with 18 bases between them. The length of the CDR3 is 16 residues. The CDR3 loop is CASSSQNLRGYYGYTF. CDR3 nucleotides: TGTGCCAGCAGTTCCCAGAATCTTCGTGGCTACTATGGCTACACCTTC.

This clone was observed a single time. The chain uses TRBV9 and TRBJ2-3; TRBD2 matches 8 bases. Germline V lookup: CDR1 SGDLS, CDR2 YYNGEE. J gave up 0 bases and V 0 bases, and 3 bases lay outside the gene matches. The CDR3 length is 16 residues. The CDR3 DNA follows: TGTGCCAGCAGCGTAGGGCGGGGGGCTAGCACAGATACGCAGTATTTT. This sequence encodes CASSVGRGASTDTQYF.

This chain uses TRBV7-3 with TRBJ2-2; 13 bases fit TRBD2. The CDR3 length is 16 residues. The germline V gene encodes CDR1 SGHTA and CDR2 FQGTGA. V lost 4 bases to trimming and J lost 5 bases; unmatched junction nucleotides: 4. CDR3 region: CASSSGTSGITGELFF. The CDR3 DNA follows: TGTGCCAGCAGCTCCGGGACTAGCGGGATAACCGGGGAGCTGTTTTTT.

The chain uses TRBV28 and TRBJ1-2; perhaps TRBD1 as D (5 bases). The CDR3 totals 14 residues. V shed 6 bases and J shed 0 bases, with 11 bases lying between them. Germline assignment: CDR1 MDHEN and CDR2 SYDVKM. The CDR3 DNA reads as TGTGCCAGCAGGGCCACAGGCACTAACTATGGCTACACCTTC. Protein sequence: CASRATGTNYGYTF.

In its sample, this clone was seen a few times. V gene TRBV6-1 combines with J gene TRBJ1-5, with TRBD1 identical over 9 bases. The CDR3 sequence is 14 residues long. V lost 11 bases and J lost 7; bases outside the gene matches: 12. Germline V gene sequence: CDR1 MNHNS, CDR2 SASEGT. The CDR3 protein is CASRPGQGFQPQHF. As DNA, the CDR3 is TGTGCCTCACGACCGGGACAGGGTTTCCAGCCCCAGCATTTT.

V is TRBV5-1 and J is TRBJ2-2; D remains ambiguous. Germline V gives CDR1 SGHRS, CDR2 YFSETQ. Trimming cost V 6 bases and J 0 bases, with 9 bases left between them. CDR3 length: 14 residues. The CDR3 spells CASTPITNTGELFF. The CDR3 bases are TGCGCCAGCACCCCAATCACGAACACCGGGGAGCTGTTTTTT.

The rearrangement uses TRBV7-9 and TRBJ1-2; TRBD1 agrees at 7 bases. Germline V gene data show CDR1 as SEHNR and CDR2 as FQNEAQ (reference sequence). Trimming at V came to 4 bases and at J to 5 bases, leaving 7 bases not matched to a gene. CDR3 length: 14 residues. The CDR3 nucleotides are TGTGCCAGCAGCTCAGACAGGGTAGGGTATGGCTACACCTTC. This sequence encodes CASSSDRVGYGYTF.

This clone has just a few counts. The chain has TRBV7-8 and TRBJ2-4, with D uncertain. V was trimmed by 1 base and J by 5 bases, leaving 6 bases between them. CDR1 is SGHVS and CDR2 is FQNEAQ in the germline V gene. The CDR3 covers 13 residues. CDR3 DNA sequence: TGTGCCAGCAGCTTAGGCCTAGAAAACATTCAGTACTTC. Amino acid sequence: CASSLGLENIQYF.

The chain carries TRBV6-6 and TRBJ1-1; D not resolved. Per germline, CDR1 MNHNY and CDR2 SVGAGI (reference sequence). Trimming took 2 bases from V and 1 from J, leaving 5 bases between them. The CDR3 runs 13 residues. In nucleotides, the CDR3 is TGTGCCAGCAGTTACGGAGGGAACACTGAAGCTTTCTTT. Translating gives CASSYGGNTEAFF.

This chain connects TRBV9 to TRBJ2-7, with 7 bases identical to TRBD2. CDR1 is SGDLS, CDR2 YYNGEE, per germline. V lost 2 bases and J lost 2; bases outside the gene matches: 4. The CDR3 is 14 amino acids. CDR3 in amino acids: CASSVWEGAYEQYF. The CDR3 DNA reads TGTGCCAGCAGCGTGTGGGAGGGTGCCTACGAGCAGTACTTC.

The chain couples TRBV19 to TRBJ1-6, with a weak D call TRBD1 (6 bases). CDR3 length equals 16 residues. Between the trimmed V and J ends, which lost 6 bases and 4 bases, there was a span of 16 bases. Germline lookup yields CDR1 LNHDA and CDR2 SQIVND (reference sequence). The CDR3 is CASRSPGQPYNSPLHF. CDR3 DNA: TGTGCCAGTAGATCCCCCGGACAGCCATATAATTCACCCCTCCACTTT.

This chain connects TRBV29-1 to TRBJ2-1; D remains unclear. The CDR3 contains 11 residues. V was pared by 7 bases and J by 8 bases, with 12 bases between. Germline CDR1 and CDR2: SQVTM and ANQGSEA. CDR3 protein: CSAGQWDEQFF. The CDR3 DNA is TGCAGCGCCGGCCAGTGGGATGAGCAGTTCTTC.

The V gene is TRBV7-2, the J gene TRBJ1-2; D may be TRBD1 (6 bases). Trimming stripped 5 bases from V and 3 bases from J, with 13 bases between. The CDR3 sequence is 14 residues long. The germline V gene encodes CDR1 SGHTA and CDR2 FQGNSA. The CDR3 region has the DNA TGTGCCAGCAGCCGTAGGGGGGGAGACTATGGCTACACCTTC. It is translated as CASSRRGGDYGYTF.

The chain links TRBV27 to TRBJ2-7; D unresolved. Germline values: CDR1 MNHEY, CDR2 SMNVEV (reference sequence). With 4 bases removed from V and 4 bases from J, the gap between germline ends came to 5 bases. The CDR3 runs to 11 residues. The CDR3, as DNA: TGTGCCAGCAGTTCCCGTTACGAGCAGTACTTC. Its translation: CASSSRYEQYF.

This clone has more than one count but fewer than ten. V gene TRBV7-2 combines with J gene TRBJ2-7, with 10 bases identical to TRBD2. The CDR3 spans 14 residues. V shed 5 bases and J 5 bases; nucleotides not matched to a gene: 6. In germline, CDR1 is SGHTA, CDR2 FQGNSA. This chain's CDR3 is CASSLLAGAHEQYF. CDR3 DNA sequence: TGTGCCAGCAGCCTGCTAGCGGGAGCACACGAGCAGTACTTC.

This clone was counted a single time. The gene calls are TRBV30 and TRBJ1-5; no clear D gene. The CDR3 loop spans 15 amino acids. Trimming cost V 1 base and J 2 bases, with 12 bases left between them. Germline-derived CDR1 and CDR2 are GTSNPN and SVGIG (reference sequence). The CDR3 loop reads CAWSEGRSGNQPQHF. CDR3 DNA: TGTGCCTGGAGTGAAGGGCGCTCGGGCAATCAGCCCCAGCATTTT.

V usage is TRBV29-1 and J usage is TRBJ1-2; D not resolved. The CDR3 extends over 12 amino acids. CDR1 is SQVTM and CDR2 is ANQGSEA in the germline V gene. V was pared by 3 bases and J by 4 bases, with 9 bases between. CDR3 bases: TGCAGCGTTGAGGAATTGGGCTATGGCTACACCTTC. This translates into CSVEELGYGYTF.

This clone occurred a few times. V and J are TRBV27 and TRBJ2-1; TRBD2 is a possible D gene (6 bases). Trimming removed 6 bases from V and 0 bases from J, with 12 bases in between. Per the germline V gene, CDR1 is MNHEY and CDR2 is SMNVEV (reference sequence). The CDR3 loop spans 15 amino acids. The CDR3 sequence is CASRQGLSSYNEQFF. CDR3 in DNA: TGTGCCAGCAGGCAGGGACTGAGCTCCTACAATGAGCAGTTCTTC.

This clone was counted between two and nine times. This chain links TRBV2 with TRBJ1-5; D may be TRBD1 (5 bases). The germline CDR1 and CDR2 sequences are SNHLY and FYNNEI. V dropped 4 bases and J dropped 2 bases, with 12 bases sitting between them. CDR3 length equals 15 residues. CDR3 sequence: CASSVSGRGNQPQHF. The CDR3 bases are TGTGCCAGCAGTGTCTCGGGACGGGGCAATCAGCCCCAGCATTTT.